The rows below give T cell receptor beta chains drawn from one sample of a study of blood T cell repertoires in COVID-19. TCRdb's table, derived via immunoSEQ multiplex PCR, lists solely in-frame clones and lacks some. Here the sample spans about 140,000 clones, about 80% being singletons. Sequenced material: PBMCs or T cells enriched from blood (not recorded which). The origin of the receptors is a woman under 30 who had been exposed to COVID-19. Both conserved end residues are part of each CDR3. A D gene is named only where the DNA matches it firmly. The size of a clone is reported for some rows only, either as once, few or many, or as a class for expanded clones.

DNA	CDR3	size	D	J	V
TGTGCCAGCCAAGGACAGGGTCATCAGCCCCAGCATTTT	CASQGQGHQPQHF	NA	TRBD1	TRBJ1-5	TRBV12-3/TRBV12-4
TGTGCCAGCAGTGAGGAGAAATCTAGCACAGATACGCAGTATTTT	CASSEEKSSTDTQYF	NA	NA	TRBJ2-3	TRBV2
TGTGCCAGCAGCTTATATCTAGCGGGAGGGCCAGATACGCAGTATTTT	CASSLYLAGGPDTQYF	NA	TRBD2	TRBJ2-3	TRBV7-3
TGCGCCAGCAGCTGGGACAGGGCCACCGGGGAGCTGTTTTTT	CASSWDRATGELFF	NA	TRBD1	TRBJ2-2	TRBV5-1
TGCAGCGGCGCGGGAGGGCAGGGCACAGATACGCAGTATTTT	CSGAGGQGTDTQYF	NA	TRBD2	TRBJ2-3	TRBV29-1
TGTGCCAGCAGCTTACCGGGACTAGCGGGAAATGAGCAGTTCTTC	CASSLPGLAGNEQFF	NA	TRBD2	TRBJ2-1	TRBV3-1/TRBV3-2
TGTGCCAGCAGGCCTAGCGGGATCCACCGTTTTGGGCAAGAGACCCAGTACTTC	CASRPSGIHRFGQETQYF	NA	TRBD2	TRBJ2-5	TRBV28
TGTGCCAGCAGTGATACAGGGGGATACTACGAGCAGTACTTC	CASSDTGGYYEQYF	NA	TRBD1	TRBJ2-7	TRBV2
TGCGCCAGCAGTCTACTAGCGGCGTCCTACAATGAGCAGTTCTTC	CASSLLAASYNEQFF	NA	TRBD2	TRBJ2-1	TRBV4-3
TGCGCCAGCAGTGAGTCGACGTGGTTGGTCGGCGGTGGAGCTTTCTTT	CASSESTWLVGGGAFF	NA	NA	TRBJ1-1	TRBV10-2
TGTGCCAGCAGTTTATTGCAGACCTATGGAGTTTCCTACGAGCAGTACTTC	CASSLLQTYGVSYEQYF	few	NA	TRBJ2-7	TRBV28
TGCGCCAGCAGCCTCCACAGGGCGAGCACAGATACGCAGTATTTT	CASSLHRASTDTQYF	NA	NA	TRBJ2-3	TRBV4-3
TGTGCCACCAGCCAACAGGGTTACTCCTACAATGAGCAGTTCTTC	CATSQQGYSYNEQFF	once	NA	TRBJ2-1	TRBV24-1
TGTGCCAGCAGCTTAGATGGAGGGCAGTGGGGCTACACCTTC	CASSLDGGQWGYTF	NA	NA	TRBJ1-2	TRBV7-9
TGTGCCATCATGAACAGGGGGCGCTTAAACACTGAAGCTTTCTTT	CAIMNRGRLNTEAFF	NA	TRBD1	TRBJ1-1	TRBV28
TGTGCCAGCAGCGGACTACAGGAGGAATCACCCCTCCACTTT	CASSGLQEESPLHF	NA	NA	TRBJ1-6	TRBV11-2
TGTGCCAGCAGCTTGAGGACTAGCCTGACTTCCTACAATGAGCAGTTCTTC	CASSLRTSLTSYNEQFF	NA	TRBD2	TRBJ2-1	TRBV5-4
TGCAGCGTGAAAGACAGGGCCTATGGCTACACCTTC	CSVKDRAYGYTF	NA	TRBD1	TRBJ1-2	TRBV29-1
TGTGCCTCCGGACAGTTCCCCTCCTACGAGCAGTACTTC	CASGQFPSYEQYF	NA	NA	TRBJ2-7	TRBV6-5
TGCAGCGTTACCGGGACAGGCGTATACAATGAGCAGTTCTTC	CSVTGTGVYNEQFF	NA	TRBD1	TRBJ2-1	TRBV29-1
TGTGCCAGCAGCTTCGGACTAGCGGGGAGGGGGGATGAGCAGTTCTTC	CASSFGLAGRGDEQFF	NA	TRBD2	TRBJ2-1	TRBV5-4
TGTGCCAGCAGCTTAGAAGGCGGGAGCTCCTACGAGCAGTACTTC	CASSLEGGSSYEQYF	NA	TRBD2	TRBJ2-7	TRBV7-8
TGTGCCAGCATATACCAAGAGACCCAGTACTTC	CASIYQETQYF	NA	NA	TRBJ2-5	TRBV6-1
TGTGCCAGCAGCCAAGATCGCCGGTCACCCCTCCACTTT	CASSQDRRSPLHF	once	NA	TRBJ1-6	TRBV14
TGTGCCAGCAGCCCCCGGACTAGCGTAGGGGAGCAGTACTTC	CASSPRTSVGEQYF	once	TRBD2	TRBJ2-7	TRBV7-8
TGTGCCAGCAGTTACTCGACAGCCGATAATGAGCAGTTCTTC	CASSYSTADNEQFF	NA	NA	TRBJ2-1	TRBV6-6
TGTGCCAGCAGCTTGATTGGCGGCACCGGGGAGCTGTTTTTT	CASSLIGGTGELFF	NA	NA	TRBJ2-2	TRBV11-2
TGTGCCAGGAGGGACAGGGACAAGGATGGCTACACCTTC	CARRDRDKDGYTF	NA	NA	TRBJ1-2	TRBV21-1
TGCGCCAGCAGCTACCTAGCCAGCACAGATACGCAGTATTTT	CASSYLASTDTQYF	NA	NA	TRBJ2-3	TRBV5-1
TGTGCCAGCAGTGAAGTGACAGGGCTCAAACCTTATGGCTACACCTTC	CASSEVTGLKPYGYTF	NA	TRBD1	TRBJ1-2	TRBV6-1
TGTGCTAGTGGGCCACCCTCCTTGGGAGGTGGCTACACCTTC	CASGPPSLGGGYTF	NA	NA	TRBJ1-2	TRBV12-5
TGTGCCACCCGAGGACAGTCCGGGGAGCTGTTTTTT	CATRGQSGELFF	NA	NA	TRBJ2-2	TRBV24-1
TGTGCCAGCAGCTTTCAGGGGGGTAACACTGAAGCTTTCTTT	CASSFQGGNTEAFF	NA	TRBD1	TRBJ1-1	TRBV5-5
TGTGCCAGCAGCATAACAGCTACGCGAGAGCTAATGGCCTTC	CASSITATRELMAF	NA	NA	TRBJ1-2	TRBV7-2
TGTGCCAGCAGCTTAAGACTAGGGGATACGCAGTATTTT	CASSLRLGDTQYF	NA	NA	TRBJ2-3	TRBV7-9
TGTGCCAGCAGCTTGAGGGTGCGCGACAGCTCCTACGAGCAGTACTTC	CASSLRVRDSSYEQYF	NA	NA	TRBJ2-7	TRBV5-5
TGTGCCAGCAGTTTAGGGGGGTACTATAATTCACCCCTCCACTTT	CASSLGGYYNSPLHF	NA	NA	TRBJ1-6	TRBV28
TGTGCCACCAGCAGAGAATCACAGGGGGCGCAGGGCTACACCTTC	CATSRESQGAQGYTF	NA	TRBD1	TRBJ1-2	TRBV15
TGTGCCATCAGTGCGACTAGCGGGACAATCTACGAGCAGTACTTC	CAISATSGTIYEQYF	NA	TRBD2	TRBJ2-7	TRBV10-3
TGTGCCAGCAGCTTGGGCGGGGCGCGTAGCTATGGCTACACCTTC	CASSLGGARSYGYTF	NA	NA	TRBJ1-2	TRBV5-4
TGTGCCAGCAGTTACGGTGGGACTATACAAGAGACCCAGTACTTC	CASSYGGTIQETQYF	NA	TRBD2	TRBJ2-5	TRBV6-2/TRBV6-3
TGTGCCACCAGTCCCACAGGGGCCGGGGAGCTGTTTTTT	CATSPTGAGELFF	NA	TRBD1	TRBJ2-2	TRBV24-1
TGTGCCAGCAGCTTTTATGCGAATTCACCCCTCCACTTT	CASSFYANSPLHF	NA	NA	TRBJ1-6	TRBV28
TGTGCCAGTAGTTCGAGCGGGGTCAAACACTACGAGCAGTACTTC	CASSSSGVKHYEQYF	NA	TRBD2	TRBJ2-7	TRBV19
TGCGCCAGCACCCCCCGAGGCAGAGAGGAGACCCAGTACTTC	CASTPRGREETQYF	once	NA	TRBJ2-5	TRBV5-1
TGTGCCAGCAGCCCCGGCGGGGACCCTAAAGAGACCCAGTACTTC	CASSPGGDPKETQYF	NA	NA	TRBJ2-5	TRBV7-9
TGTGCCAGCAGCCCACTGACAGGTTTGAACACTGAAGCTTTCTTT	CASSPLTGLNTEAFF	NA	NA	TRBJ1-1	TRBV27
TGTGCCAGTAGTATTTTAGGGAGGTCTGGGGCCAACGTCCTGACTTTC	CASSILGRSGANVLTF	NA	NA	TRBJ2-6	TRBV19
TGTGCCAGCAGCCCCGCGGGGGGCGGCTATGGCTACACCTTC	CASSPAGGGYGYTF	NA	NA	TRBJ1-2	TRBV7-6
TGTGCCAGTGGCGCTAGCGGGATCAATGAGCAGTTCTTC	CASGASGINEQFF	NA	TRBD2	TRBJ2-1	TRBV19
TGTGCCAGCAGCTTAGGCGGGAACCATTACGAGCAGTACTTC	CASSLGGNHYEQYF	NA	NA	TRBJ2-7	TRBV7-3
TGTGCCAGCAACTTGAACAGGGGGCTCGGTGAAGCTTTCTTT	CASNLNRGLGEAFF	few	TRBD1	TRBJ1-1	TRBV27
TGTGCCAGCAGCTTATCACCAGACAGAGCTGGGGCCAACGTCCTGACTTTC	CASSLSPDRAGANVLTF	NA	NA	TRBJ2-6	TRBV11-2
TGTGCCAGCTCACCACCGAAGACAGGGATACCGAACACTGAAGCTTTCTTT	CASSPPKTGIPNTEAFF	NA	TRBD1	TRBJ1-1	TRBV18
TGTGCCAGTCGACTAGCGGGGACAGATACGCAGTATTTT	CASRLAGTDTQYF	NA	TRBD2	TRBJ2-3	TRBV12-3/TRBV12-4
TGTGCCAGCAGTTACAGTAGGGGGACTGAAGCTTTCTTT	CASSYSRGTEAFF	NA	NA	TRBJ1-1	TRBV6-5
TGTGCCAGCAGTCCAGACAGGGTTAGCTCCTATAATTCACCCCTCCACTTT	CASSPDRVSSYNSPLHF	NA	TRBD1	TRBJ1-6	TRBV7-9
TGTGCCACCCGAACAGGGGGCTCTGGAAACACCATATATTTT	CATRTGGSGNTIYF	NA	TRBD1	TRBJ1-3	TRBV10-3
TGTGCCAGCAGCAAGGCGGGGGGCTCCTACGAGCAGTACTTC	CASSKAGGSYEQYF	NA	TRBD2	TRBJ2-7	TRBV11-3
TGTGCCAGCAGCACCTCGTGGAGTTCACCCCTCCACTTT	CASSTSWSSPLHF	NA	NA	TRBJ1-6	TRBV12-3/TRBV12-4